This note documents a single T cell receptor beta chain sequence. Its specificity is unknown. The sample belongs to a study of T cell responses to AZD1222 COVID-19 vaccine. Study outcomes and limitations: Spike was spanned by vaccine-associated CD4 TCRs, which were dominant at 160-218 and 743-854. Spike-specific TCR breadth and depth grew following two AZD1222 doses.

Clones were sequenced by immunoSEQ multiplex PCR, and TCRdb holds only the in-frame ones, with some missing. The repertoire holds 150,000 to 200,000 clones, with roughly nine tenths as singletons. CDR1 and CDR2 (germline): MDHEN, SYDVKM. This CDR3 region has 12 residues. Deletions cut 4 bases from V and 8 bases from J, with 11 bases between. This chain joins TRBV28 and TRBJ1-2; D is uncertain. The source of this sequence is an adult who received the AZD1222 COVID-19 vaccine. Sequencing used peripheral blood, obtained 28 days after the second AZD1222 dose. The CDR3 protein is CASSSGPRGYTF. CDR3 coding DNA: TGTGCCAGCAGTTCAGGACCGCGGGGCTACACCTTC.